This TCR beta chain was identified in a study of blood T cell repertoires in COVID-19. As for the study in general: The United States, Italy and Spain provided the acute and convalescent COVID-19 samples. PBMCs, B-cell-depleted T cells, or T cells provided the cDNA or gDNA that made up the material.

CDR3 size: 16 residues. The V segment lost 5 bases and the J segment 2 bases; nucleotides outside the gene matches: 6. CDR1 and CDR2 from the germline V gene are KGHDR and SFDVKD. Per the study methods: Reference gene primer amplification in the assay estimated nucleated cell counts. Some clones are missing from TCRdb's copy, which holds only in-frame ones; the method was immunoSEQ multiplex PCR. The V and J calls and the clone size are those of that table, but D and trimming were determined from the DNA. In the table there are tens of thousands of clones, about four fifths of which are singletons. Sample: peripheral blood. The sequence came from a woman older than 75 with COVID-19, enrolled during active disease. The J gene is TRBJ2-1, the V gene TRBV24-1; 9 nucleotides line up with TRBD1. The CDR3 sequence is CATSGPGTGPYNEQFF. The CDR3 region has the DNA TGTGCCACCAGTGGCCCCGGGACAGGGCCCTACAATGAGCAGTTCTTC.